The clone carrying this TCR beta chain was counted between two and nine times. These data belong to a study of CD8+CD57+ T cells in acquired aplastic anemia. Genomic DNA served as template for TCR beta VDJ and CDR3 profiling. TCRdb independently ran MiXCR on the reads; one entry per CDR3 protein. The sample contains approximately 200,000 distinct CDR3 sequences, around 59% of which appear only once. The V gene's germline CDR1 is GTSNPN and CDR2 SVGIG (reference sequence). This CDR3 has 14 residues. Between the trimmed V and J ends, which lost 1 base and 4 bases, there was a span of 13 bases. This TCR derives from a human donor in good health, serving as a control. The chain employs TRBV30 and TRBJ1-2; D gene unclear. The sample consisted of sorted CD4+, CD8+, or CD8+CD57+ T cells (not recorded which) from PBMCs. The CDR3 DNA reads TGTGCCTGGAGTGGCATGGGTTGGATCTATGGCTACACCTTC. Translated, it gives CAWSGMGWIYGYTF.